The present T cell receptor beta chain was sequenced within a study of CD8+ T cells in alopecia areata. Treatment: oral pan-JAK inhibitor, 5-10 mg twice daily. Individuals with alopecia areata gave both lesional scalp punch biopsies and peripheral blood for collection. The germline V gene encodes CDR1 SGHDN and CDR2 FVKESK. Trimming pared 5 bases from V and 8 bases from J, leaving 10 bases between. This CDR3 has 12 amino acids. Findings of the study overall: Clonality in lesional scalp, especially alopecia totalis/universalis, exceeded that of normal scalp. For baseline CD8+ expansion, any link to response stays uncertain with one nonresponder.

A few counts support this clone. The antigen is not known. Extracted from the samples, RNA was reverse transcribed into cDNA to serve as the sequencing template. The assay was immunoSEQ multiplex PCR, and TCRdb's table has in-frame clones only and misses some. The sample lists approximately 110,000 clones, less than 75% seen once, with 9% to 15% in the top ten. The chain combines TRBV14 with TRBJ2-1; D is unclear. This TCR was sampled from a human donor with alopecia areata. The sample here was CD8+ T cells sorted from blood, taken at week 24, from a patient treated with tofacitinib. The CDR3: CASSKTFHEQFF. CDR3 bases: TGTGCCAGCAGCAAAACTTTTCATGAGCAGTTCTTC.